The rows below give T cell receptor beta chains drawn from one sample of a study of CXCR3-negative and CXCR3-positive naive CD8 T cells. For each CDR3 protein, TCRdb gives one entry from its re-call of the 5' RACE reads, without DNA. Recorded here are fewer than 90,000 distinct CDR3 sequences; the top ten clones represent roughly 1.5%. Sequencing used naive CXCR3- CD8+ T cells from blood. All receptors derive from a human donor in good health. Some clones in this sample may be carry-over from other donors' samples. The CDR3 runs from the conserved cysteine through the conserved F or W. The order of the fields is J gene, V gene, CDR3 protein.

TRBJ1-1,TRBV29-1,CSEEPGQGETEAFF
TRBJ2-3,TRBV15,CATSRGWDREGTDTQYF
TRBJ2-1,TRBV10-3,CAISEILRNEQFF
TRBJ2-7,TRBV5-1,CASSETGGYEQYF
TRBJ1-5,TRBV12-3/TRBV12-4,CASSEGQGLNQPQHF
TRBJ1-1,TRBV28,CASSLGGRGSTEAFF
TRBJ2-7,TRBV7-9,CASSTRPGQGPYEQYF
TRBJ1-1,TRBV5-1,CASSHGQRENTEAFF
TRBJ2-1,TRBV29-1,CSVEDPGGGRVVYNEQFF
TRBJ1-1,TRBV7-3,CASTDGQVNTEAFF
TRBJ2-1,TRBV15,CATSRETGGHNEQFF
TRBJ2-7,TRBV7-9,CASSETGPGEEQYF
TRBJ2-2,TRBV29-1,CSVDSGTNTGELFF
TRBJ2-7,TRBV7-9,CASSLGVDEQYF
TRBJ2-1,TRBV7-3,CASSLLGAGSFENEQFF
TRBJ2-2,TRBV29-1,CSVDGWSGELFF
TRBJ2-5,TRBV27,CASSLSDRQGPETQYF
TRBJ2-5,TRBV11-2,CASSLGAGVLETQYF
TRBJ2-3,TRBV5-1,CASSSRGTDTQYF
TRBJ1-2,TRBV28,CASSLVGGRYGYTF
TRBJ1-2,TRBV27,CASSSSAHYYGYTF
TRBJ1-1,TRBV7-6,CASSLGSEGWTEAFF
TRBJ2-2,TRBV4-3,CASSQERLLTGELFF
TRBJ2-5,TRBV5-5,CASSLVTAAWETQYF
TRBJ2-7,TRBV27,CASSTDLGGFYEQYF
TRBJ2-2,TRBV29-1,CSARRVTGELFF
TRBJ2-4,TRBV28,CASSLGGKSWIQYF
TRBJ2-5,TRBV29-1,CSVVPAAQETQYF
TRBJ1-2,TRBV29-1,CSVQTGEDYGYTF
TRBJ2-1,TRBV20-1,CSASGLAGGPSGHEQFF
TRBJ2-1,TRBV12-3/TRBV12-4,CASSLQLTNEQFF
TRBJ2-7,TRBV29-1,CSVEQSFSYEQYF
TRBJ1-2,TRBV7-7,CASSQAGEPPSQSYGYTF
TRBJ2-7,TRBV29-1,CSVDEIGSDEQYF
TRBJ2-7,TRBV5-5,CASSGHPDSYEQYF
TRBJ2-1,TRBV6-6,CASSYPGAGNEQFF
TRBJ2-3,TRBV9,CASSVVGGPFTDTQYF
TRBJ1-1,TRBV29-1,CSVLRDKEDFF
TRBJ2-3,TRBV29-1,CSVDPGQVTDTQYF
TRBJ1-4,TRBV7-6,CASSLAPTGGNEKLFF
TRBJ2-4,TRBV20-1,CSARGWTENIQYF
TRBJ1-2,TRBV12-3/TRBV12-4,CASGPRGAAGYGYTF
TRBJ2-4,TRBV2,CASSESGLAKNIQYF
TRBJ1-1,TRBV6-2/TRBV6-3,CASSQNLGNTEAFF
TRBJ1-2,TRBV4-1,CASSQVQTNYGYTF
TRBJ2-1,TRBV7-2,CASSLVWLAGGIVNEQFF
TRBJ2-3,TRBV27,CASSLDLAGEFGTDTQYF
TRBJ2-2,TRBV6-4,CASSEFVGSNTGELFF
TRBJ2-5,TRBV28,CASSGGRGQETQYF
TRBJ2-7,TRBV12-3/TRBV12-4,CASSQVPLETASGDYSYEQYF
TRBJ2-7,TRBV5-1,CASSLEAPAYEQYF
TRBJ2-7,TRBV29-1,CSVSNRDRWEQYF
TRBJ2-1,TRBV28,CASSSLTESPRTREGEQFF
TRBJ2-1,TRBV28,CASGLGVVLVEQFF